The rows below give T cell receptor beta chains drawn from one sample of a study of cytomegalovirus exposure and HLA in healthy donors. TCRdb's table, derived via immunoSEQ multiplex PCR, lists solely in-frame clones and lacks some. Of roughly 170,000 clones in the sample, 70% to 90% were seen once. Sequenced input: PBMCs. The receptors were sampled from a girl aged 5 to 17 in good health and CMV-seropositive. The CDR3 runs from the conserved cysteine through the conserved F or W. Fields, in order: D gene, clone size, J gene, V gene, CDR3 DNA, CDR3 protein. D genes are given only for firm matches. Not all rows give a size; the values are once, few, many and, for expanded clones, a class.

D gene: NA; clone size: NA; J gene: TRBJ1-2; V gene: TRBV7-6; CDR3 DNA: TGTGCCAGCAGCCCCCGTAGCCCGGGGGGCGCGGGCTACACCTTC; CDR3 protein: CASSPRSPGGAGYTF
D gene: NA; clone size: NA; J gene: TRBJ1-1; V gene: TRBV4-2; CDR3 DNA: TGTGCCAGCAGCCAAGATCTCCCGGGACTGGTGAACACTGAAGCTTTCTTT; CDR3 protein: CASSQDLPGLVNTEAFF
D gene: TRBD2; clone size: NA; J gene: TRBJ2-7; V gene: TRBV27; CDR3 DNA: TGTGCCAGCAGGGCGACTAGCGGGGGGGCTCCTTCCTACGAGCAGTACTTC; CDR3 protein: CASRATSGGAPSYEQYF
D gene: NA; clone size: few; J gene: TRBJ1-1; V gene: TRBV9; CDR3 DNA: TGTGCCAGCAGCATGGACAGTAGCACTGAAGCTTTCTTT; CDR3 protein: CASSMDSSTEAFF
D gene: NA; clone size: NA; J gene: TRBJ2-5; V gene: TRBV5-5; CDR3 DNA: TGTGCCAGCAGCCGCCGGGAGAGCCAAGAGACCCAGTACTTC; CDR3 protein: CASSRRESQETQYF
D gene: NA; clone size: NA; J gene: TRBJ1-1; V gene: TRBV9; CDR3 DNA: TGTGCCAGCAGCTTCTGGGAGGAGAACACTGAAGCTTTCTTT; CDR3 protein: CASSFWEENTEAFF
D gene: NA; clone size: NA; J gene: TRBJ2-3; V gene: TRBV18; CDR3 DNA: TGTGCCAGCACGGAATGGGGCGGGGGCAGGAGAACAGATACGCAGTATTTT; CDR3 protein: CASTEWGGGRRTDTQYF
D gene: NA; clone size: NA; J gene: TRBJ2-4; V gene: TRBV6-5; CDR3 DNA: TGTGCCAGCAGTTACGAAGGGGGAACCAAAAACATTCAGTACTTC; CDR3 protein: CASSYEGGTKNIQYF
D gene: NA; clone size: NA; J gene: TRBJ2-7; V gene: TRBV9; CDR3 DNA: TGTGCCAGCAGCGTAAATTGGCCGCCGGGGTACGAGCAGTACTTC; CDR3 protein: CASSVNWPPGYEQYF
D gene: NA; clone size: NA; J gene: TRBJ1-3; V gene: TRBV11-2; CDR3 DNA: TGTGCCAGCAGCTTAAGTCTGCGGGGATCGCCCGGAAACACCATATATTTT; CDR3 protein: CASSLSLRGSPGNTIYF
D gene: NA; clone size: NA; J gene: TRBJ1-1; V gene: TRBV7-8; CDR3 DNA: TGTGCCAGCAGCTTAGTTCAGCGGAGTGAAGCTTTCTTT; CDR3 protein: CASSLVQRSEAFF
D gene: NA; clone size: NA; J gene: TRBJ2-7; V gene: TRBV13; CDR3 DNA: TGTGCCAGCAGCCTCCAGTTCAAATCCTACGAGCAGTACTTC; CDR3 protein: CASSLQFKSYEQYF
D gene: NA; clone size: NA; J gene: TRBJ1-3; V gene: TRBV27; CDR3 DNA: TGTGCCAGCAGTAAAAACACTGGAAACACCATATATTTT; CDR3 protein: CASSKNTGNTIYF
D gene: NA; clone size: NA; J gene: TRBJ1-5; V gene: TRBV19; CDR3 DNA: TGTGCCAGTAGCCTGGGGCGGTCCACGTTTTATAGCAATCAGCCCCAGCATTTT; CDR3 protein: CASSLGRSTFYSNQPQHF
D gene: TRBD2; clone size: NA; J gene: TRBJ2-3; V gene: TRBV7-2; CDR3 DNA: TGTGCCAGCAGCTTAGAGGGACTAGCGGGGTGGAAGGACACAGATACGCAGTATTTT; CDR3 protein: CASSLEGLAGWKDTDTQYF
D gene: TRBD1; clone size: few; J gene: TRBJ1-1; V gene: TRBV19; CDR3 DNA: TGTGCCAGTAGTAACACAGGGGCCATATCTGAAGCTTTCTTT; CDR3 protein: CASSNTGAISEAFF
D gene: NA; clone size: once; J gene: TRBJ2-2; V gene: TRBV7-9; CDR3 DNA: TGTGCCAGCAGCTTAGATGCAGGGCCCACCGGGGAGCTGTTTTTT; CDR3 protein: CASSLDAGPTGELFF